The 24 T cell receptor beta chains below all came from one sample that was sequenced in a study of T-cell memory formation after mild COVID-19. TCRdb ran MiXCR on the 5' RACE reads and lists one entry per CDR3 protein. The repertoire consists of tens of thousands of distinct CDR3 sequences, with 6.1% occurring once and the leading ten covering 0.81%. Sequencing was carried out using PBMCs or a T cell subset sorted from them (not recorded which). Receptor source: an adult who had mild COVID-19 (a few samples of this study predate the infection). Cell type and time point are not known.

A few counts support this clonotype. The CDR3 loop reads CASSPQADQPQHF. The DNA for the CDR3 is TGTGCCAGCTCACCACAGGCTGATCAGCCCCAGCATTTT. The rearrangement joins TRBV18 to TRBJ1-5; D is unresolved. Germline CDR1 reads KGHSH; CDR2 reads LQKENI. V was pared by 1 base and J by 5 bases, with 6 bases between. The CDR3 contains 13 residues.

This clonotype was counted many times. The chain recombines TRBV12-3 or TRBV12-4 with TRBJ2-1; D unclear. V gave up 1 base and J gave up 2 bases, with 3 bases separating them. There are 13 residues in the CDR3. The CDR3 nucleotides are TGTGCCAGCAGTTTAGGCACCTACAATGAGCAGTTCTTC. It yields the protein CASSLGTYNEQFF.

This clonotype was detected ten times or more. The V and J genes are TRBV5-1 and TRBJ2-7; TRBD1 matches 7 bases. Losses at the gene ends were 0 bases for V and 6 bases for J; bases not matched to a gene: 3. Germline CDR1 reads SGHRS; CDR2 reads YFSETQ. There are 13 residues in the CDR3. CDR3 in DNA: TGCGCCAGCAGCTTGGCACAGGGGTCCGAGCAGTACTTC. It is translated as CASSLAQGSEQYF. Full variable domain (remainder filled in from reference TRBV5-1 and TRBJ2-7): KAGVTQTPRYLIKTRGQQVTLSCSPISGHRSVSWYQQTPGQGLQFLFEYFSETQRNKGNFPGRFSGRQFSNSRSEMNVSTLELGDSALYLCASSLAQGSEQYFGPGTRLTVT.

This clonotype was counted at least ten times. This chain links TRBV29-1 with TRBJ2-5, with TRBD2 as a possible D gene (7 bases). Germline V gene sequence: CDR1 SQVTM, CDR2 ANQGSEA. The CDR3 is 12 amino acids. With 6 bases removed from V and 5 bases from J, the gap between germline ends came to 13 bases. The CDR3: CSVEQGGETQYF. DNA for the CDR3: TGCAGCGTCGAACAGGGAGGGGAGACCCAGTACTTC.

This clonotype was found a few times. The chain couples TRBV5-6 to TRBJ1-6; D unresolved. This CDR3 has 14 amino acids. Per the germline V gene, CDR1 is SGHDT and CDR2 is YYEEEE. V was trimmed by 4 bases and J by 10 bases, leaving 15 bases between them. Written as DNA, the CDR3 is TGTGCCAGCAGCCCCGACGGGTCGGGATCACCCCTCCACTTT. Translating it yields CASSPDGSGSPLHF.

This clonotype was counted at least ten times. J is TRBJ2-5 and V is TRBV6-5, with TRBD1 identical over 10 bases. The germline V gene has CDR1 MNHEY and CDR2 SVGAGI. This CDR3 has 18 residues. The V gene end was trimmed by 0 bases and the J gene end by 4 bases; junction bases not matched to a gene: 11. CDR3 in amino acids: CASSYSAGTGDSRETQYF. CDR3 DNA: TGTGCCAGCAGTTACTCGGCCGGGACAGGGGATTCAAGAGAGACCCAGTACTTC.

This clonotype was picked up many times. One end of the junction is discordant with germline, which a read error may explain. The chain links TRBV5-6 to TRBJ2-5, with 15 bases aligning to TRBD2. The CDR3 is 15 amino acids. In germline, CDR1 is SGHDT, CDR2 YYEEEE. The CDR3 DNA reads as TGTGCCAGCACCTTGGGACTAGCGGGAGGAGAGACCCAGTACTTC. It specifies CASTLGLAGGETQYF.

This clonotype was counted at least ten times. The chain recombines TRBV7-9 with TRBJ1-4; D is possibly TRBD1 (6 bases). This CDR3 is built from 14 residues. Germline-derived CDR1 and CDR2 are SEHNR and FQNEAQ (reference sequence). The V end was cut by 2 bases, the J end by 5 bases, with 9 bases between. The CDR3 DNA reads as TGTGCCAGCAGCTTAACAGGGAAGAATGAAAAACTGTTTTTT. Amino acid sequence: CASSLTGKNEKLFF.

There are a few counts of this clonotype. The CDR3 loop reads CASSYAPTVYSGSYEQYF. The CDR3 bases are TGTGCCAGCAGTTACGCGCCAACAGTTTATAGCGGGTCCTACGAGCAGTACTTC. This rearrangement joins TRBV6-2 or TRBV6-3 to TRBJ2-7, with 7 bases identical to TRBD2. Germline V gives CDR1 MNHEY, CDR2 SVGEGT. With V trimmed by 2 bases and J by 1 base, 14 bases remained unmatched. CDR3 size: 18 residues.

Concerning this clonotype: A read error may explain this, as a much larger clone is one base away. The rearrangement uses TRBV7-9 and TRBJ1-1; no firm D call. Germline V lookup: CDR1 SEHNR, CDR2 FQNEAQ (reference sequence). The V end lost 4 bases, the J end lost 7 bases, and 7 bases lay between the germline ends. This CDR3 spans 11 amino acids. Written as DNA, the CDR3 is TGTGCCAGCAGCTCACGGGGTGAAGCTTTCTTT. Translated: CASSSRGEAFF.

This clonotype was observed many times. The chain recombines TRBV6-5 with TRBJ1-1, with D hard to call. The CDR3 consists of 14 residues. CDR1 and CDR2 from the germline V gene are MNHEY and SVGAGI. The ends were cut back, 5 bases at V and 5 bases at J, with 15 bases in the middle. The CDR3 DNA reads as TGTGCCAGCAGTCCTACAGCGAGAGGGACTGAAGCTTTCTTT. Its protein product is CASSPTARGTEAFF.

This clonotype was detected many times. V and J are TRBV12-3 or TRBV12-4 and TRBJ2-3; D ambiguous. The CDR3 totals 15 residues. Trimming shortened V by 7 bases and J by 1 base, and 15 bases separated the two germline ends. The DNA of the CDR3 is TGTGCCAGCACCCCCGGCGGCGGCCGCACAGATACGCAGTATTTT. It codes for CASTPGGGRTDTQYF.

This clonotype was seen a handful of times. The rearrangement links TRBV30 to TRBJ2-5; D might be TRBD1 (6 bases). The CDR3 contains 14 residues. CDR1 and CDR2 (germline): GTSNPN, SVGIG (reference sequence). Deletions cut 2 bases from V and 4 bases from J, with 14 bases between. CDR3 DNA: TGTGCCTGGAGTTCTATTGCCAGGGGAGAGACCCAGTACTTC. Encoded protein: CAWSSIARGETQYF.

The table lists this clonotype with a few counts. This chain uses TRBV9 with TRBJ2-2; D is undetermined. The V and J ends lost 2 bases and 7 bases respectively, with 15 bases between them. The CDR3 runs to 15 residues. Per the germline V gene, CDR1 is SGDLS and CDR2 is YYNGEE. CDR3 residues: CASSVKGRPDGELFF. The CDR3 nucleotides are TGTGCCAGCAGCGTTAAAGGACGACCGGACGGGGAGCTGTTTTTT.

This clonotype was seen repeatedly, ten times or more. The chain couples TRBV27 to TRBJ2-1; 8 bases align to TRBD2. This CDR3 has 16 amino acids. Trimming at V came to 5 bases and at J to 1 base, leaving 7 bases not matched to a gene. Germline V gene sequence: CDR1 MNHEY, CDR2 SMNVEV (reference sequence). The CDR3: CASSRSGTSSYNEQFF. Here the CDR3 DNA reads TGTGCCAGCAGTCGTTCCGGGACTAGTTCCTACAATGAGCAGTTCTTC.

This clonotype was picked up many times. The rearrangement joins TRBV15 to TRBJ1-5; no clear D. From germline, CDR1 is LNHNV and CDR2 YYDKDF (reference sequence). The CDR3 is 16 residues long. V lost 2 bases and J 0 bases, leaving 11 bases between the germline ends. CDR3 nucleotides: TGTGCCACCAGCAGACACCCCGGGGATAGCAATCAGCCCCAGCATTTT. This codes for CATSRHPGDSNQPQHF.

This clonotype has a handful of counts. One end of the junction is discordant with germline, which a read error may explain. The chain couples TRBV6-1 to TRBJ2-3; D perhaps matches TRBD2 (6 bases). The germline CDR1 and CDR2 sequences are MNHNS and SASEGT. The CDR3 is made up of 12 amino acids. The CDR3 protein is CVIAASTDTQYF. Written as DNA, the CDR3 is TGCGTAATAGCGGCTAGCACAGATACGCAGTATTTT.

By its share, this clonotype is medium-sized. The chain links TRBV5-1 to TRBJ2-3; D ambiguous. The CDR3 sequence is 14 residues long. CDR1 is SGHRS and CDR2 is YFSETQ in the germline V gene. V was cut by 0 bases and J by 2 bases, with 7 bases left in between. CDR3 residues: CASSLEPLTDTQYF. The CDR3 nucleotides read TGCGCCAGCAGCTTGGAGCCCCTCACAGATACGCAGTATTTT.

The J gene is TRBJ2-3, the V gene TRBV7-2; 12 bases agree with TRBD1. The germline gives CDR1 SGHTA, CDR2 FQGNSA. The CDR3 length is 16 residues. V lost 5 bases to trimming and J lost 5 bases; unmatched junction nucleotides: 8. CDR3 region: CASSPHRDRGRDTQYF. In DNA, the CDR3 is TGTGCCAGCAGCCCCCACCGGGACAGGGGGCGAGATACGCAGTATTTT.

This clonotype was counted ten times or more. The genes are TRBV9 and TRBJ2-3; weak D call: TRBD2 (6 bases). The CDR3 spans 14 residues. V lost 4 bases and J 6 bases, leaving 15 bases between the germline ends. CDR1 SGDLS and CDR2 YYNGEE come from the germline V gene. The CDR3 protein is CASSPEVRGDTQYF. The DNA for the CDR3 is TGTGCCAGCAGCCCAGAGGTCCGGGGGGATACGCAGTATTTT.

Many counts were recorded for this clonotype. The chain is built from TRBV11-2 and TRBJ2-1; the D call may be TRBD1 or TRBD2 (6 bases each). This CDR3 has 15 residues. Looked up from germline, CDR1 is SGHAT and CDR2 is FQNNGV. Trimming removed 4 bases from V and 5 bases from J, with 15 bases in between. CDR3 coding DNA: TGTGCCAGCAGCTACCTTGGGGGGCTTAACAATGAGCAGTTCTTC. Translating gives CASSYLGGLNNEQFF.

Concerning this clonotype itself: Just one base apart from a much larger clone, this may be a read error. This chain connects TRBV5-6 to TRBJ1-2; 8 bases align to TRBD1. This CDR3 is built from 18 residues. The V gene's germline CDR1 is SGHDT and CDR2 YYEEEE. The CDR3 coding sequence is TGTGCCAGCAGCTCGTACTCCACGACAGGGGACCGACGCTATGGCTGCACCTTC. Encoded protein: CASSSYSTTGDRRYGCTF.

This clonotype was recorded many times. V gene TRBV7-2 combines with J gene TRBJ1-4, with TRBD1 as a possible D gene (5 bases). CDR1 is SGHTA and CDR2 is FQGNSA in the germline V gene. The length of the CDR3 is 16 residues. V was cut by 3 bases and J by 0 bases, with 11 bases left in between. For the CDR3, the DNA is TGTGCCAGCAGCTTGCAAACAGGTTCAACTAATGAAAAACTGTTTTTT. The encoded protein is CASSLQTGSTNEKLFF.

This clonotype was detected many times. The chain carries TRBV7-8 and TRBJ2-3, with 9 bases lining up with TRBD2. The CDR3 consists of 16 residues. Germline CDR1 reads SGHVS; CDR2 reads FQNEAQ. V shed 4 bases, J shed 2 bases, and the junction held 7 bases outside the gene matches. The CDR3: CASSYISGGTTDTQYF. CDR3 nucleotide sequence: TGTGCCAGCAGCTATATTAGCGGGGGAACCACAGATACGCAGTATTTT.